This passage covers 20 T cell receptor beta chains from one sample sequenced in a study of T-cell memory formation after mild COVID-19 (dated by TCRdb to the early 2020s). The library came from 5' RACE. TCRdb lists the instrument as Illumina NovaSeq 6000. TCRdb itself trimmed the public reads at Q25 with fastp, ran MiXCR and retained productive beta chains. Every entry covers one CDR3 protein and lists the most common genes and DNA from its rows. The sample records more than 350,000 distinct CDR3 sequences, 15% to 20% of which are singletons. Jointly, the top ten make up 20% to 25% of the sample. Sequencing input: PBMCs or a T cell subset sorted from them (not recorded which). The receptors originated from a man between 18 and 35 years old who had mild COVID-19 (a few samples of this study predate the infection). The sample titles of this study are shuffled in the database, so cell type and time point are left out; the donor was told from shared clones.

This chain uses TRBV7-2 with TRBJ2-1; D is undetermined. Germline values: CDR1 SGHTA, CDR2 FQGNSA. The CDR3 has 14 residues. V was pared by 1 base and J by 6 bases, with 10 bases between. Here the CDR3 reads CASSLVKTTNEQFF. The CDR3 bases are TGTGCCAGCAGCTTAGTTAAAACAACCAATGAGCAGTTCTTC.

This chain uses TRBV20-1 with TRBJ1-2; TRBD1 matches 7 bases. This CDR3 has 13 residues. Trimming at V came to 6 bases and at J to 1 base, leaving 5 bases not matched to a gene. From germline, CDR1 is DFQATT and CDR2 SNEGSKA (reference sequence). CDR3 region: CSAPGQNNYGYTF. Written as DNA, the CDR3 is TGCAGTGCCCCGGGACAGAATAACTATGGCTACACCTTC.

Ten or more counts support this clonotype. The chain uses TRBV5-6 and TRBJ2-5; D is tentatively TRBD1 or TRBD2 (5 bases each). CDR1 SGHDT and CDR2 YYEEEE come from the germline V gene. With 4 bases removed from V and 2 bases from J, the gap between germline ends came to 9 bases. The CDR3 is 13 residues long. For the CDR3, the DNA is TGTGCCAGCAGCCGGGGACGTCAAGAGACCCAGTACTTC. It yields the protein CASSRGRQETQYF.

This chain connects TRBV6-5 to TRBJ2-1; D remains ambiguous. The CDR3 has 14 amino acids. CDR1 is MNHEY, CDR2 SVGAGI, per germline. V was trimmed by 0 bases and J by 7 bases, leaving 10 bases between them. The CDR3, as DNA: TGTGCCAGCAGTTACTCTCTGGGGTTGAATGAGCAGTTCTTC. This translates into CASSYSLGLNEQFF.

This chain uses TRBV15 with TRBJ1-4; D is unresolved. Germline V gene sequence: CDR1 LNHNV, CDR2 YYDKDF (reference sequence). Trimming removed 1 base from V and 0 bases from J, with 9 bases in between. This CDR3 contains 16 residues. The CDR3 sequence: CATSRGRRATNEKLFF. The CDR3 DNA reads TGTGCCACCAGCAGAGGACGGAGAGCAACTAATGAAAAACTGTTTTTT. Combining the CDR3 with reference TRBV15 and TRBJ1-4 gives the whole variable domain DAMVIQNPRYQVTQFGKPVTLSCSQTLNHNVMYWYQQKSSQAPKLLFHYYDKDFNNEADTPDNFQSRRPNTSFCFLDIRSPGLGDTAMYLCATSRGRRATNEKLFFGSGTQLSVL.

V and J are TRBV20-1 and TRBJ1-2, with 8 nucleotides matching TRBD1. The germline gives CDR1 DFQATT, CDR2 SNEGSKA (reference sequence). The V segment lost 4 bases and the J segment 5 bases; nucleotides outside the gene matches: 6. This CDR3 has 13 amino acids. The CDR3 DNA reads as TGCAGTGCTAAGACAGGGGTGGCTTATGGCTACACCTTC. It translates to CSAKTGVAYGYTF.

The V call is TRBV10-3, the J call TRBJ2-3, with TRBD2 matching over 11 bases. CDR1 is ENHRY, CDR2 SYGVKD, per germline. Trimming took 0 bases from V and 0 from J; bases not matched to a gene: 5. The CDR3 consists of 18 residues. This chain's CDR3 is CAISESASGGTSTDTQYF. CDR3 nucleotide sequence: TGTGCCATCAGTGAGTCGGCTAGCGGGGGGACTAGCACAGATACGCAGTATTTT.

The J gene is TRBJ2-1, the V gene TRBV21-1. TRBV21-1 is reported as a pseudogene. CDR3 length equals 18 residues. CDR3 region: CASSKGRTFRGSYNEQFF. In nucleotides, the CDR3 is TGTGCCAGCAGCAAAGGACGGACCTTTCGAGGCTCCTACAATGAGCAGTTCTTC.

This clonotype was detected many times. The chain uses TRBV6-2 or TRBV6-3 and TRBJ2-5, with D perhaps given as TRBD1 or TRBD2 (5 bases each). The CDR3 is 15 amino acids. In germline, CDR1 is MNHEY, CDR2 SVGEGT. V gave up 6 bases and J gave up 2 bases, with 16 bases separating them. DNA for the CDR3: TGTGCCAGCAGAAAAGGGACCCAGCGGCAAGAGACCCAGTACTTC. Its translation: CASRKGTQRQETQYF.

The sample holds a few counts of this clonotype. The V and J genes are TRBV7-2 and TRBJ1-6, with a weak D call TRBD1 (5 bases). CDR1 is SGHTA, CDR2 FQGNSA, per germline. V was shortened by 1 base and J by 7 bases, with 17 bases between the two germline ends. There are 17 residues in the CDR3. For the CDR3, the DNA is TGTGCCAGCAGCTTAGAGGGAGGGACTATACGCAATTCACCCCTCCACTTT. Its protein is CASSLEGGTIRNSPLHF.

The chain recombines TRBV6-2 or TRBV6-3 with TRBJ2-7; D unresolved. Between the trimmed V and J ends, which lost 4 bases and 0 bases, there was a span of 4 bases. This CDR3 region has 12 residues. Germline loops: CDR1 MNHEY, CDR2 SVGEGT. Written as DNA, the CDR3 is TGTGCCAGCAGTTGGGTCTCCTACGAGCAGTACTTC. This codes for CASSWVSYEQYF.

This clonotype has a handful of counts. The chain couples TRBV18 to TRBJ2-1; 8 nucleotides match TRBD1. The CDR3 spans 15 residues. From germline, CDR1 is KGHSH and CDR2 LQKENI. V lost 1 base to trimming and J lost 4 bases; unmatched junction nucleotides: 3. CDR3 amino acids: CASSPQDRVYNEQFF. The DNA of the CDR3 is TGTGCCAGCTCACCACAGGACAGGGTGTACAATGAGCAGTTCTTC. The variable domain in full, with the rest retrieved from reference TRBV18 and TRBJ2-1, is NAGVMQNPRHLVRRRGQEARLRCSPMKGHSHVYWYRQLPEEGLKFMVYLQKENIIDESGMPKERFSAEFPKEGPSILRIQQVVRGDSAAYFCASSPQDRVYNEQFFGPGTRLTVL.

This clonotype was counted a few times. This chain connects TRBV12-3 or TRBV12-4 to TRBJ2-1, with a tentative D call TRBD1 (6 bases). The CDR3 covers 14 residues. Trimming removed 5 bases at V and 7 bases at J, with 15 bases between. This CDR3 reads CASSTSDRGNEQFF. DNA for the CDR3: TGTGCCAGCAGTACCTCGGACAGAGGGAATGAGCAGTTCTTC.

This clonotype has more than one count but fewer than ten. This rearrangement joins TRBV4-1 to TRBJ1-1, with 8 positions matching TRBD1. Losses at the gene ends were 1 base for V and 0 bases for J; bases not matched to a gene: 16. CDR1 is MGHRA, CDR2 YSYEKL, per germline. The CDR3 contains 20 residues. The CDR3 DNA is TGCGCCAGCAGCCAAGCCCCTGCCGGGACAGGTGTTCTCATGAACACTGAAGCTTTCTTT. Encoded protein: CASSQAPAGTGVLMNTEAFF.

This clonotype has only a few counts. V usage is TRBV20-1 and J usage is TRBJ1-2; D unclear. Germline CDR1 reads DFQATT; CDR2 reads SNEGSKA (reference sequence). The CDR3 runs 15 residues. Trimming cost V 8 bases and J 0 bases, with 19 bases left between them. The CDR3 here is CSTKSADAPNYGYTF. CDR3 DNA: TGCAGTACCAAGTCGGCCGACGCCCCTAACTATGGCTACACCTTC.

The chain carries TRBV11-2 and TRBJ2-1, with TRBD2 as a possible D gene (6 bases). This CDR3 is 14 amino acids long. Trimming cost V 3 bases and J 9 bases, with 15 bases left between them. Germline values: CDR1 SGHAT, CDR2 FQNNGV. The CDR3 DNA sequence: TGTGCCAGCAGCTTGGGGGATTCGCGGGGTGAGCAGTTCTTC. Translation: CASSLGDSRGEQFF.

This clonotype has only a few counts. This chain links TRBV7-2 with TRBJ2-3; D is unresolved. The CDR3 contains 11 residues. Deletions cut 10 bases from V and 6 bases from J, with 11 bases between. Germline V CDR1 and CDR2: SGHTA, FQGNSA. The CDR3 protein is CATGPVDTQYF. Here the CDR3 DNA reads TGTGCCACCGGGCCCGTGGATACGCAGTATTTT. Full variable domain (rest looked up from reference TRBV7-2 and TRBJ2-3): GAGVSQSPSNKVTEKGKDVELRCDPISGHTALYWYRQSLGQGLEFLIYFQGNSAPDKSGLPSDRFSAERTGGSVSTLTIQRTQQEDSAVYLCATGPVDTQYFGPGTRLTVL.

The chain combines TRBV7-2 with TRBJ1-2; D unresolved. The germline V gene encodes CDR1 SGHTA and CDR2 FQGNSA. The V and J ends lost 5 bases and 5 bases respectively, with 6 bases between them. The CDR3 contains 11 residues. The CDR3 DNA sequence: TGTGCCAGCAGCCTGACATATGGCTACACCTTC. The encoded protein is CASSLTYGYTF.

The chain carries TRBV12-3 or TRBV12-4 and TRBJ2-3; 7 nucleotides line up with TRBD2. The V gene end was trimmed by 6 bases and the J gene end by 4 bases; junction bases not matched to a gene: 10. The CDR3 has 15 residues. The CDR3, as DNA: TGTGCCAGCAGAATTCAGGGAGGGTGGGCAGATACGCAGTATTTT. Amino acid sequence: CASRIQGGWADTQYF.

This clonotype came up a few times. V is TRBV5-1 and J is TRBJ1-1; D is ambiguous. The CDR3 is made up of 16 amino acids. From germline, CDR1 is SGHRS and CDR2 YFSETQ. Deletions cut 4 bases from V and 4 bases from J, with 20 bases between. The CDR3 is CASSAKRVDGSTEAFF. CDR3 nucleotides: TGCGCCAGCAGCGCTAAACGGGTGGATGGGAGCACTGAAGCTTTCTTT.